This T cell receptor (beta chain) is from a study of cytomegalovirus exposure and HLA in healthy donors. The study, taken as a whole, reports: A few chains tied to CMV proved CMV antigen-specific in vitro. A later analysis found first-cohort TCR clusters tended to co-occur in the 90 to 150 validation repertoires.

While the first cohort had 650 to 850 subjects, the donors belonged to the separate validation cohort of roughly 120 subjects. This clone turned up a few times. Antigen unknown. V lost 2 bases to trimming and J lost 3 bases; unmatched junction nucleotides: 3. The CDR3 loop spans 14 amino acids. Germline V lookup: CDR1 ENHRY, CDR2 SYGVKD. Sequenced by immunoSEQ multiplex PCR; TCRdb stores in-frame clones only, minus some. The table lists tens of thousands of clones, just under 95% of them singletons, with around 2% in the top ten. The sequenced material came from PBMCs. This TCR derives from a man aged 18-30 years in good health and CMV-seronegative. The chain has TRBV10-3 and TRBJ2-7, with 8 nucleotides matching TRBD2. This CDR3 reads CAISETSGGYEQYF. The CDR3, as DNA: TGTGCCATCAGTGAGACTAGCGGTGGCTACGAGCAGTACTTC.